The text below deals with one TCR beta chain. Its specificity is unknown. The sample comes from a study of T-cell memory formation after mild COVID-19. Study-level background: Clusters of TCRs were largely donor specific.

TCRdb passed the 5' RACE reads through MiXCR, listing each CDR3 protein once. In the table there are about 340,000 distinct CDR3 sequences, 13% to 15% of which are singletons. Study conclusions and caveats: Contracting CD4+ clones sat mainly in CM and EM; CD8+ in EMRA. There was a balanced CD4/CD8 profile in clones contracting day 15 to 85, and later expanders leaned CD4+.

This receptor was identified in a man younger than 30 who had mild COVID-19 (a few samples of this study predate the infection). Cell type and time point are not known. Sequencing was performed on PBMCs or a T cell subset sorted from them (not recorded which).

The CDR3 sequence is CASSMGQGDYGYTF. The CDR3 DNA reads as TGCGCCAGCAGCATGGGACAGGGCGACTATGGCTACACCTTC. This chain joins TRBV5-1 and TRBJ1-2; TRBD1 matches 9 bases. V shed 4 bases and J 3 bases; nucleotides not matched to a gene: 4. Germline loops: CDR1 SGHRS, CDR2 YFSETQ. This CDR3 region has 14 residues.